This section outlines one T cell receptor (beta chain) sequence together with its context. Its specificity is not known. This specimen belongs to a study of T cell responses to AZD1222 COVID-19 vaccine. Study-level results: Spike was spanned by vaccine-associated CD4 TCRs, with dominance at 160-218 and 743-854. Variant regions that are unmutated are reportedly the target of nearly half of spike-specific TCRs. Spike-specific TCR breadth and depth both grew after two AZD1222 doses. No day 14 peak samples; only post-peak repertoires were characterized.

Between the trimmed V and J ends, which lost 4 bases and 2 bases, there was a span of 14 bases. The CDR3 runs to 15 residues. Per germline, CDR1 LNHDA and CDR2 SQIVND (reference sequence). Profiled with immunoSEQ multiplex PCR; TCRdb holds only in-frame clones, not every one. The sample has some 81,000 clones, 86% seen once. The sample consisted of peripheral blood, taken 28 days after the second AZD1222 dose. The J gene is TRBJ1-1, the V gene TRBV19; tentatively, D is TRBD1 (6 bases). The source is an adult who received the AZD1222 COVID-19 vaccine. CDR3 nucleotide sequence: TGTGCCAGTAGTAGTGGGGGGGCGGAAAACACTGAAGCTTTCTTT. Protein product: CASSSGGAENTEAFF.